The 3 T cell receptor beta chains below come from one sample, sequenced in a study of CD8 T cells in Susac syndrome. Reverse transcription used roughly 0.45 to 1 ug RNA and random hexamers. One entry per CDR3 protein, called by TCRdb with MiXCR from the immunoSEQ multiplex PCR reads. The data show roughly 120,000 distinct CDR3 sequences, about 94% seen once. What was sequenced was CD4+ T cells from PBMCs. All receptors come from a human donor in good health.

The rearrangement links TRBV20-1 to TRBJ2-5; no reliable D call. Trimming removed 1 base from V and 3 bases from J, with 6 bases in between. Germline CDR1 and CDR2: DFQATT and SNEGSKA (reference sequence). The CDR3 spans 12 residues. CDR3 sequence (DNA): TGCAGTGCTAGAGCGGGTAAAGAGACCCAGTACTTC. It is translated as CSARAGKETQYF.

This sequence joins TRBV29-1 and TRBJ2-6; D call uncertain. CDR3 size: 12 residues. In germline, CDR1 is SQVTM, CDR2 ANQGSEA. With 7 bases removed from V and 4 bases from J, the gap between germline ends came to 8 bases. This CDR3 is CSAFQGANVLTF. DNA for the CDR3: TGCAGCGCCTTTCAAGGGGCCAACGTCCTGACTTTC.

The CDR3 here is CASSESGQGAYGYTF. For the CDR3, the DNA is TGTGCCAGCAGTGAATCGGGCCAGGGAGCTTATGGCTACACCTTC. V usage is TRBV2 and J usage is TRBJ1-2, with D possibly matching TRBD1 (5 bases). V lost 2 bases and J lost 5, with 15 bases in between. CDR3 length: 15 amino acids. Germline CDR1 reads SNHLY; CDR2 reads FYNNEI.